Listed here are 26 T cell receptor beta chains from one sample, sequenced in a study of cytomegalovirus exposure and HLA in healthy donors. Sequencing used immunoSEQ multiplex PCR; TCRdb keeps in-frame clones, though not all of them. Among approximately 150,000 clones listed, approximately 86% were seen once. Sequences were obtained from PBMCs. The receptors were sampled from a man younger than 35 in good health and CMV-seropositive.

The V gene is TRBV5-6, the J gene TRBJ2-1; a possible D gene is TRBD2 (5 bases). V was pared by 1 base and J by 3 bases, with 8 bases between. The CDR3 loop spans 14 amino acids. CDR1 is SGHDT, CDR2 YYEEEE, per germline. In DNA form, the CDR3 reads TGTGCCAGCAGCTTGTATAGCGACTACAATGAGCAGTTCTTC. This codes for CASSLYSDYNEQFF.

The V and J genes are TRBV7-2 and TRBJ1-6; 9 bases match TRBD1. From germline, CDR1 is SGHTA and CDR2 FQGNSA. With V trimmed by 5 bases and J by 7 bases, 6 bases remained unmatched. The CDR3 has 15 amino acids. CDR3 sequence (DNA): TGTGCCAGCAGCACCAGACAGGGGGGGAATTCACCCCTCCACTTT. Its protein product is CASSTRQGGNSPLHF.

A note on this clone: This CDR3 is also generated by other DNA sequences in the sample. This chain links TRBV5-1 with TRBJ1-2; D remains unclear. The germline V gene has CDR1 SGHRS and CDR2 YFSETQ. The CDR3 is 13 amino acids. The ends were cut back, 2 bases at V and 5 bases at J, with 10 bases in the middle. The CDR3 DNA reads TGCGCCAGCAGCTTAGGCGGGTCGTATGGCTACACCTTC. Translated: CASSLGGSYGYTF.

The rearrangement links TRBV4-1 to TRBJ2-2; tentatively, D is TRBD2 (6 bases). Trimming removed 1 base at V and 5 bases at J, with 17 bases between. The CDR3 totals 17 residues. Germline V gene sequence: CDR1 MGHRA, CDR2 YSYEKL. The CDR3 region has the DNA TGCGCCAGCAGCCAAGTCGATCTAGTAGCGGTTACCGGGGAGCTGTTTTTT. It encodes CASSQVDLVAVTGELFF.

The V gene is TRBV5-6, the J gene TRBJ2-7; 10 bases line up with TRBD1. Germline CDR1 and CDR2: SGHDT and YYEEEE. With V trimmed by 4 bases and J by 5 bases, 9 bases remained unmatched. The CDR3 contains 15 residues. The DNA of the CDR3 is TGTGCCAGCAGCCCAGGTCCCGGGACAGGGGACGAGCAGTACTTC. This sequence encodes CASSPGPGTGDEQYF.

Of note for this clone: Other DNA sequences in the same sample also yield this CDR3. The J gene is TRBJ1-5, the V gene TRBV7-2, with D maybe TRBD1 (5 bases). Per the germline V gene, CDR1 is SGHTA and CDR2 is FQGNSA. Trimming removed 1 base at V and 4 bases at J, with 8 bases between. The CDR3 is 14 residues long. The CDR3 region is CASSLGQGNQPQHF. In DNA, the CDR3 is TGTGCCAGCAGCTTAGGGCAGGGTAATCAGCCCCAGCATTTT.

The J gene is TRBJ1-2, the V gene TRBV7-9; 11 bases align to TRBD1. Germline CDR1 reads SEHNR; CDR2 reads FQNEAQ (reference sequence). J lost 6 bases, V lost 1 base, and 7 bases had no gene match. The CDR3 sequence is 16 residues long. The DNA for the CDR3 is TGTGCCAGCAGCTTAGATCTCCGGGACAGGGGGGATGGCTACACCTTC. Protein sequence: CASSLDLRDRGDGYTF.

In this sample, this clone turned up a few times. The genes are TRBV5-4 and TRBJ1-2; D is unresolved. The CDR3 sequence is 13 residues long. V shed 6 bases and J shed 3 bases, with 12 bases lying between them. The germline V gene has CDR1 SGHNT and CDR2 YYREEE (reference sequence). The CDR3 coding sequence is TGTGCCAGCACCGCTGGTGGAGACTATGGCTACACCTTC. It specifies CASTAGGDYGYTF.

The rearrangement uses TRBV2 and TRBJ1-1; 7 bases are a match to TRBD1. Germline V gives CDR1 SNHLY, CDR2 FYNNEI. The CDR3 has 14 residues. The ends lost 6 bases at V and 4 bases at J; junction bases unmatched: 8. CDR3: CASRTGPGGTEAFF. CDR3 in DNA: TGTGCCAGCAGAACGGGGCCAGGGGGCACTGAAGCTTTCTTT.

The chain combines TRBV2 with TRBJ2-7, with D hard to call. Trimming shortened V by 1 base and J by 3 bases, and 10 bases separated the two germline ends. The CDR3 has 14 amino acids. In germline, CDR1 is SNHLY, CDR2 FYNNEI. The DNA for the CDR3 is TGTGCCAGCAGTGAAGGGCAGGTCCTCTACGAGCAGTACTTC. Translated: CASSEGQVLYEQYF.

V and J are TRBV12-5 and TRBJ2-3; TRBD2 matches 8 bases. V gave up 2 bases and J gave up 2 bases; unmatched junction bases: 6. Germline V CDR1 and CDR2: LGHNT, FRNRAP. This CDR3 has 16 amino acids. This CDR3 reads CASGLPPGGLTDTQYF. CDR3 DNA: TGTGCTAGTGGTTTGCCGCCGGGGGGGCTCACAGATACGCAGTATTTT.

This clone was counted a single time. J is TRBJ1-1 and V is TRBV5-6; D perhaps matches TRBD1 (6 bases). The CDR3 runs to 17 residues. The V and J ends lost 0 bases and 6 bases respectively, with 21 bases between them. Germline V gene lookup returns CDR1 SGHDT and CDR2 YYEEEE. As DNA, the CDR3 is TGTGCCAGCAGCTTGGCCAACCCAGGGGATAATAGACCTGAAGCTTTCTTT. Translating it yields CASSLANPGDNRPEAFF.

V and J are TRBV11-3 and TRBJ2-3; possibly TRBD1 for D (6 bases). V lost 5 bases and J 2 bases, leaving 8 bases between the germline ends. CDR3 length: 13 residues. Germline-derived CDR1 and CDR2 are SGHNT and YENEEA. The CDR3 protein is CASSRTVTDTQYF. The CDR3 region has the DNA TGTGCCAGCAGCAGGACAGTCACAGATACGCAGTATTTT. Full variable domain (rest looked up from reference TRBV11-3 and TRBJ2-3): EAGVVQSPRYKIIEKKQPVAFWCNPISGHNTLYWYLQNLGQGPELLIRYENEEAVDDSQLPKDRFSAERLKGVDSTLKIQPAELGDSAVYLCASSRTVTDTQYFGPGTRLTVL.

The chain combines TRBV30 with TRBJ1-6; 10 bases are a match to TRBD1. The CDR3 runs 17 residues. Unmatched junction bases numbered 12, after V lost 3 bases and J lost 7 bases. Germline-derived CDR1 and CDR2 are GTSNPN and SVGIG (reference sequence). The CDR3 DNA sequence: TGTGCCTGGAGGTTTACTCCCGGGACAGGGGCCAATTCACCCCTCCACTTT. It is translated as CAWRFTPGTGANSPLHF.

The gene calls are TRBV7-8 and TRBJ2-3, with D possibly TRBD2 on 7 matching bases. The CDR3 is made up of 14 amino acids. The V gene lost 1 base and the J gene lost 6 bases, with 11 bases spanning the gap. Germline-derived CDR1 and CDR2 are SGHVS and FQNEAQ. CDR3 region: CASSLGGGRDTQYF. The DNA of the CDR3 is TGTGCCAGCAGCTTAGGCGGGGGCCGGGATACGCAGTATTTT.

The V and J genes are TRBV7-8 and TRBJ2-5; TRBD2 is a possible D gene (6 bases). The germline V gene has CDR1 SGHVS and CDR2 FQNEAQ. V lost 3 bases, J lost 5 bases, and 22 bases lay in between. The CDR3 sequence is 17 residues long. DNA for the CDR3: TGTGCCAGCAGCTTGGAGCCTTCAGGGAGGCAGAGGGAGACCCAGTACTTC. This gives the protein CASSLEPSGRQRETQYF.

This chain joins TRBV7-8 and TRBJ2-2, with 7 nucleotides matching TRBD1. This CDR3 is built from 16 residues. Germline V gives CDR1 SGHVS, CDR2 FQNEAQ. V lost 5 bases to trimming and J lost 6 bases; unmatched junction nucleotides: 12. CDR3 protein: CASSRQGTMRAGELFF. CDR3 DNA sequence: TGTGCCAGCAGCAGACAGGGAACTATGCGGGCCGGGGAGCTGTTTTTT.

This clone was observed once. The chain links TRBV10-3 to TRBJ2-3, with 7 bases that match TRBD2. Germline V gene lookup returns CDR1 ENHRY and CDR2 SYGVKD. CDR3 length: 17 residues. Unmatched junction bases numbered 12, after V lost 3 bases and J lost 3 bases. CDR3 in amino acids: CAISDPASGDETDTQYF. CDR3 nucleotides: TGTGCCATCAGTGACCCCGCTAGCGGCGATGAAACAGATACGCAGTATTTT.

J is TRBJ2-5 and V is TRBV29-1; 11 positions agree with TRBD2. This CDR3 has 17 residues. Germline CDR1 is SQVTM and CDR2 is ANQGSEA. The V gene end was trimmed by 8 bases and the J gene end by 0 bases; junction bases not matched to a gene: 14. CDR3 in amino acids: CSTDGSGRVGYQETQYF. In DNA form, the CDR3 reads TGCAGCACTGATGGTAGCGGGAGGGTTGGGTACCAAGAGACCCAGTACTTC.

The chain uses TRBV30 and TRBJ1-2; possible D gene TRBD1, 5 bases. Germline V lookup: CDR1 GTSNPN, CDR2 SVGIG (reference sequence). The CDR3 loop spans 13 amino acids. V gave up 2 bases and J gave up 8 bases, with 15 bases separating them. CDR3 DNA: TGTGCCTGGAGTCAAGCCGGGGGAGGAGGCTACACCTTC. Translation gives CAWSQAGGGGYTF.

The table lists this clone with a count of one. V and J are TRBV9 and TRBJ2-7; TRBD1 matches at 7 bases. The CDR3 loop spans 16 amino acids. Per the germline V gene, CDR1 is SGDLS and CDR2 is YYNGEE. Trimming at V came to 0 bases and at J to 0 bases, leaving 6 bases not matched to a gene. DNA of the CDR3: TGTGCCAGCAGCGTAGCCTCCGGGACAGCCTCCTACGAGCAGTACTTC. It specifies CASSVASGTASYEQYF.

The CDR3 here is CASSSTGILNTEAFF. In DNA, the CDR3 is TGTGCCAGCAGCTCAACAGGGATTTTGAACACTGAAGCTTTCTTT. V usage is TRBV5-4 and J usage is TRBJ1-1; D is possibly TRBD1 (6 bases). This CDR3 has 15 amino acids. The germline V gene encodes CDR1 SGHNT and CDR2 YYREEE (reference sequence). With 3 bases removed from V and 0 bases from J, the gap between germline ends came to 12 bases.

V gene TRBV6-5 combines with J gene TRBJ1-1, with TRBD1 as a possible D gene (5 bases). This CDR3 comprises 14 residues. The V end was cut by 2 bases, the J end by 8 bases, with 15 bases between. Germline CDR1 is MNHEY and CDR2 is SVGAGI. The CDR3 DNA is TGTGCCAGCAGTTACGGATCCGGGGGAACCGAAGCTTTCTTT. Its translation is CASSYGSGGTEAFF.

V is TRBV5-6 and J is TRBJ2-1; D perhaps matches TRBD2 (6 bases). The V gene's germline CDR1 is SGHDT and CDR2 YYEEEE. With 5 bases removed from V and 8 bases from J, the gap between germline ends came to 17 bases. The CDR3 totals 14 residues. CDR3 in amino acids: CASRPGLRSDEQFF. CDR3 coding DNA: TGTGCCAGCAGGCCGGGACTCCGGAGTGATGAGCAGTTCTTC.

The CDR3 coding sequence is TGTGCCAGCAGCTTAGGCGGAACTGGCTACACCTTC. Translating it yields CASSLGGTGYTF. This sequence joins TRBV5-6 and TRBJ1-2; D is unclear. V lost 2 bases, J lost 7 bases, and 9 bases lay in between. CDR1 and CDR2 (germline): SGHDT, YYEEEE. This CDR3 spans 12 amino acids.

The CDR3 coding sequence is TGTGCTAGTGGTTTGGTACTAGGTACGGGCGGTGGCTACACCTTC. Translation gives CASGLVLGTGGGYTF. The rearrangement uses TRBV12-5 and TRBJ1-2; unclear D gene. Germline CDR1 reads LGHNT; CDR2 reads FRNRAP. The CDR3 has 15 amino acids. Trimming left V 0 bases short and J 7 bases short, with 15 bases between.